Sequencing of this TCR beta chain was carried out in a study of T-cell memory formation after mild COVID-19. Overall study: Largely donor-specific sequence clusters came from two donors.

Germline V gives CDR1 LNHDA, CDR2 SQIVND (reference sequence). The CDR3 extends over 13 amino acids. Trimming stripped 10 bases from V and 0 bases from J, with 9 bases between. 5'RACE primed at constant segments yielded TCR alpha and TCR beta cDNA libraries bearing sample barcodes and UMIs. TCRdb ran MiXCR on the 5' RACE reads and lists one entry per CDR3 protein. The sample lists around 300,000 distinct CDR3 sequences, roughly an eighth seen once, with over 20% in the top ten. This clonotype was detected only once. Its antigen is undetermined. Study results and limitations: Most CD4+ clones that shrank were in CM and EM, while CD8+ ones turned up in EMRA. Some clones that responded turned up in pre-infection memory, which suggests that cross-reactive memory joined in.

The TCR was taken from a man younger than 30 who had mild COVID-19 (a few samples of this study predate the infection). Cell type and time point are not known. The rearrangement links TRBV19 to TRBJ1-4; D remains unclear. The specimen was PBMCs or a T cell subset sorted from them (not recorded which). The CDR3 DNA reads TGTGCCACCCACCACGCAACTAATGAAAAACTGTTTTTT. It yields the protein CATHHATNEKLFF.